The rows below give T cell receptor beta chains drawn from one sample of a study of multiple sclerosis patients with progressive multifocal leukoencephalopathy. TCRdb's copy holds only in-frame clones and misses some; the assay was immunoSEQ multiplex PCR. The sample consists of about 25,000 clones, 75% to 95% of them appearing once. Sample: PBMCs, taken from a patient treated with natalizumab. The receptors stem from a man between 25 and 39 years old with multiple sclerosis. Both conserved end residues are trimmed from each CDR3. Size is stated for part of the rows, as once, few or many counts, or as a class when the clone is expanded.

J,size,V,CDR3
TRBJ2-2,.,TRBV6-5,ASSYSAGELF
TRBJ2-1,.,TRBV5-1,ASSPSGSSYNEQF
TRBJ2-2,.,TRBV11-3,ASSLDYEGELF
TRBJ2-1,.,TRBV5-1,ASSGAESDNEQF
TRBJ2-1,.,TRBV30,AWSLNYEQF
TRBJ2-5,.,TRBV7-6,ASSLDRLEIETQY
TRBJ2-2,.,TRBV4-1,ASSQPLITGELF
TRBJ1-1,.,TRBV19,ALNTEAF
TRBJ2-1,.,TRBV6-4,ASSFSSGSGNEQF
TRBJ2-1,.,TRBV16,ASSPPLAGVYNEQF
TRBJ1-4,.,TRBV5-1,ASSRPGTGKLF
TRBJ1-6,.,TRBV5-1,ASSPRPDSNSPLH
TRBJ1-2,.,TRBV4-3,ASSQAEAGQFYYGYT
TRBJ2-5,once,TRBV7-9,ASSLWGGQETQY
TRBJ2-2,.,TRBV10-1,ASSDLRDRGKGELF
TRBJ2-7,.,TRBV7-8,ASSLGRWGSSYEQY
TRBJ1-2,.,TRBV7-9,ASSLAHPPLQGHYGYT
TRBJ1-5,.,TRBV7-8,ASSPMTAKNQPQH
TRBJ2-6,.,TRBV11-3,ASRDFNLGSGANVLT
TRBJ2-7,.,TRBV6-5,ASPKQGGYEQY
TRBJ2-7,.,TRBV30,AWRFVSGEQY
TRBJ2-5,.,TRBV4-1,ASSQDSLAGVASQETQY